The subject of this entry is one T cell receptor beta chain. V shed 1 base and J shed 9 bases, with 17 bases lying between them. In germline, CDR1 is SGHDT, CDR2 YYEEEE. The CDR3 has 15 amino acids. TCRdb's table, derived via immunoSEQ multiplex PCR, lists solely in-frame clones and lacks some. Among 80,000 or so clones listed, 80% to 90% were seen once. These data originate in a study of blood T cell repertoires in COVID-19. Whole-study context: The samples span acute and convalescent COVID-19 from the United States, Italy and Spain.

The chain links TRBV5-6 to TRBJ2-1; D gene ambiguous. This TCR was sampled from a human donor in a cohort sampled during active COVID-19. Sequencing was carried out using peripheral blood. CDR3 sequence reads: CASSLQVLNRGEQFF. CDR3 in DNA: TGTGCCAGCAGCTTGCAAGTCCTTAATCGAGGTGAGCAGTTCTTC.